The clone carrying this T cell receptor beta chain has only one observation. The data were obtained in a study of blood T cell repertoires in COVID-19. Whole-study context: Sites across the United States, Italy and Spain contributed samples from acute and convalescent COVID-19. T cells, B-cell-depleted T cells, or PBMCs supplied cDNA or gDNA.

Study processing details: The authors estimated nucleated cell counts from reference gene primer amplification. TCRdb's copy holds only in-frame clones and misses some; the assay was immunoSEQ multiplex PCR. From that table come the V and J calls and clone size; the DNA was used to work out D and trimming. The table lists roughly 100,000 clones, approximately 81% of them singletons. The clonotype originates from a woman in her 70s with active or convalescent COVID-19. Sequenced sample: peripheral blood.

CDR3 loop: CASSQVRGTGSSPLHF. CDR3 sequence (DNA): TGCGCCAGCAGCCAAGTCCGTGGGACAGGGAGTTCACCCCTCCACTTT. The chain joins TRBV4-3 to TRBJ1-6, with 9 bases that match TRBD1. J gave up 9 bases and V 1 base, and 7 bases lay outside the gene matches. CDR3 size: 16 residues. Per germline, CDR1 LGHNA and CDR2 YSLEER.